The TCR beta chain described here comes from a study of tissue T cells after allogeneic stem cell transplantation. Germline trimming cut 0 bases from V and 6 bases from J; bases unmatched to any gene: 3. Germline V gene lookup returns CDR1 NSQYPW and CDR2 LRSPGD (reference sequence). This CDR3 has 16 amino acids. Remarks on this clone: Germline and genes here are mouse. The read finishes 1 residue shy of the CDR3 end, and the germline J gene is used to complete it.

TCRdb's copy holds only in-frame clones and misses some; the assay was immunoSEQ multiplex PCR. The sample has tens of thousands of clones, around 72% seen once. This clonotype was obtained from a pool of C57BL/6 mice in good health. The chain has TRBV1 and TRBJ2-1, with 12 bases matching TRBD2. Input material: sorted cells pooled from one or two spleens. The CDR3 reads CTCSAETGGALAEQFF. CDR3 DNA, as far as it was read: TGCACCTGCAGTGCAGAGACTGGGGGGGCGCTTGCTGAGCAGTTC.